These 18 T cell receptor beta chains were sequenced from one sample in a study of tumor and adjacent non-tumor tissue in lung cancer. RNA was extracted from bulk tissue without any cell sorting. The normal lung tissue was taken more than 3 cm from the tumor edge. A modified ARM-PCR protocol with three rounds of nested PCR amplified TCRbeta. A single record per CDR3 protein comes from TCRdb applying MiXCR to the multiplex PCR reads. The sample records 80,000 or so distinct CDR3 sequences, more than 80% being singletons. Sequenced sample: distant non-tumor lung tissue. The receptor set was obtained from a man aged 60 to 69 with non-small cell lung cancer.

The chain joins TRBV20-1 to TRBJ2-2, with TRBD1 matching over 9 bases. The CDR3 has 16 residues. CDR1 and CDR2 (germline): DFQATT, SNEGSKA (reference sequence). With 0 bases clipped from V and 4 bases from J, the junction kept 6 bases outside the gene matches. CDR3 residues: CSARDAQQGATGELFF. CDR3 DNA: TGCAGTGCTAGAGACGCACAACAGGGGGCCACCGGGGAGCTGTTTTTT.

As to this clonotype: At one end the junction does not follow the germline gene, possibly because of a read error. The CDR3 is CSSSVLEPQFF. The CDR3 DNA is TGTTCCAGCAGCGTCCTGGAGCCGCAGTTCTTC. V usage is TRBV11-3 and J usage is TRBJ2-1; D ambiguous. The CDR3 runs 11 residues. Germline-derived CDR1 and CDR2 are SGHNT and YENEEA.

V usage is TRBV29-1 and J usage is TRBJ2-7, with 7 positions matching TRBD2. Per the germline V gene, CDR1 is SQVTM and CDR2 is ANQGSEA. The trim removed 6 bases at V and 11 bases at J, leaving 22 bases unmatched. The CDR3 has 15 amino acids. The CDR3 DNA reads TGCAGCGTAGAGGATCGGGGTCGGGGGGAAGGAGAGGAGTACTTC. Its protein is CSVEDRGRGEGEEYF.

A remark on this clonotype: Germline is not matched at one junction end, which may reflect a read error. V is TRBV5-1 and J is TRBJ2-4; no reliable D call. The CDR3 spans 14 residues. The germline CDR1 and CDR2 sequences are SGHRS and YFSETQ. The CDR3: CASSMASVKDIQYF. The DNA for the CDR3 is TGCGCCAGCAGCATGGCTAGTGTCAAAGACATTCAGTACTTC.

The table lists this clonotype with a count of one. At one end the junction does not follow the germline gene, possibly because of a read error. This sequence joins TRBV11-2 and TRBJ2-5; perhaps TRBD1 as D (6 bases). Germline CDR1 SGHAT, CDR2 FQNNGV. The CDR3 totals 13 residues. CDR3 in amino acids: CVSSSAGEEIQYF. In DNA, the CDR3 is TGTGTCAGCAGTTCTGCAGGGGAAGAGATCCAGTACTTC.

Details on this clonotype: The CDR3 does not end in the conserved phenylalanine or tryptophan, so this is likely a read error. This sequence joins TRBV6-2 or TRBV6-3 and TRBJ2-1; TRBD2 agrees at 8 bases. The CDR3 consists of 15 residues. Germline CDR1 MNHEY, CDR2 SVGEGT. V gave up 3 bases and J gave up 9 bases; unmatched junction bases: 10. The CDR3 sequence is CASSYPAGGPGEQFL. For the CDR3, the DNA is TGTGCCAGCAGTTATCCTGCGGGAGGCCCGGGTGAGCAGTTCCTC.

Points on this clonotype: The junction differs from germline at one of its ends, possibly a read error. The rearrangement uses TRBV6-2 or TRBV6-3 and TRBJ1-1; D unresolved. Germline V gene sequence: CDR1 MNHEY, CDR2 SVGEGT. This CDR3 contains 14 residues. In DNA form, the CDR3 reads TGTGTCAGCAGTTACCCCTACGGGAACACTGAATATTTCTTT. It translates to CVSSYPYGNTEYFF.

Worth noting for this clonotype: One end of the junction does not line up with germline, which may come from a read error. In DNA, the CDR3 is TGCAGAGCTAGAGACCTAGGGGGGACGAACACCGTGGAGCTGTTTTTT. Translated, it gives CRARDLGGTNTVELFF. The V call is TRBV20-1, the J call TRBJ2-2; either TRBD1 or TRBD2 may fit D (6 bases each). CDR1 is DFQATT, CDR2 SNEGSKA, per germline (reference sequence). This CDR3 is 16 amino acids long.

In the case of this clonotype: In this CDR3 the conserved last residue, phenylalanine or tryptophan, is missing, so a read error is likely. The V call is TRBV6-2 or TRBV6-3, the J call TRBJ2-3; tentatively, D is TRBD1 (5 bases). The CDR3 is 17 residues long. Germline V gene data show CDR1 as MNHEY and CDR2 as SVGEGT. The CDR3 region is CASRYVTARRGTDTQYI. The CDR3 bases are TGTGCCAGCCGTTACGTGACAGCCAGGCGCGGCACAGATACGCAGTATATT.

Regarding this clonotype: Sequence at one end of the junction differs from germline and may be a read error. J is TRBJ2-1 and V is TRBV6-5, with D perhaps TRBD1 (5 bases). Germline CDR1 is MNHEY and CDR2 is SVGAGI. This CDR3 is built from 17 residues. The CDR3 here is CVSSYSYRPSPYSEQFF. DNA for the CDR3: TGTGTCAGCAGTTACTCGTACAGGCCGAGCCCCTACAGTGAGCAGTTCTTC.

This clonotype was counted a single time. The missing conserved phenylalanine or tryptophan at the end of this CDR3 makes a read error likely. The DNA is left out, because the CDR3 cannot be placed on it with certainty; the CDR3 is given as TCRdb lists it. The rearrangement links TRBV20-1 to TRBJ2-1; the listed D gene, TRBD2, was not tested against the DNA. Germline CDR1 DFQATT, CDR2 SNEGSKA (reference sequence). The CDR3 length is 15 residues, termini included. CDR3 in amino acids: CSADSAEGPWNERFL.

This clonotype was observed once. Relative to the germline gene, one junction end is altered; a read error may explain this. The CDR3 sequence: CDSGPDGGRNTEAFF. The CDR3 coding sequence is TGTGACAGCGGCCCTGATGGGGGGAGGAACACTGAAGCTTTCTTT. The genes are TRBV5-4 and TRBJ1-1, with D perhaps TRBD1 (5 bases). The CDR3 length is 15 residues. In germline, CDR1 is SGHNT, CDR2 YYREEE (reference sequence).

Concerning this clonotype itself: A read error may produce the germline difference seen at one junction end. The gene calls are TRBV5-6 and TRBJ2-3; 10 bases fit TRBD1. Germline CDR1 SGHDT, CDR2 YYEEEE. The CDR3 extends over 16 amino acids. CDR3 DNA sequence: TGTGCAAGCAGCCTGGGGACAGGGGTTAGCACATATACGCAGTATTTT. This codes for CASSLGTGVSTYTQYF. The variable domain in full, with the rest retrieved from reference TRBV5-6 and TRBJ2-3, is DAGVTQSPTHLIKTRGQQVTLRCSPKSGHDTVSWYQQALGQGPQFIFQYYEEEERQRGNFPDRFSGHQFPNYSSELNVNALLLGDSALYLCASSLGTGVSTYTQYFGPGTRLTVL.

The CDR3 nucleotides are TGTGCCAGCTTAGTCTGGAGGGGCTCTGGAGCTTTCTTT. It specifies CASLVWRGSGAFF. V is TRBV11-2 and J is TRBJ1-1, with D maybe TRBD1 (5 bases). Germline CDR1 and CDR2: SGHAT and FQNNGV. The CDR3 is 13 amino acids. Trimming took 8 bases from V and 10 from J, leaving 20 bases between them.

In regard to this clonotype: A read error may produce the germline difference seen at one junction end. The chain carries TRBV10-1 and TRBJ1-1; 7 bases line up with TRBD1. This CDR3 has 14 residues. CDR1 is WNHNN and CDR2 is SYGVQD in the germline V gene (reference sequence). CDR3 protein: CAISEQGTTAEAFF. CDR3 sequence (DNA): TGCGCCATCAGTGAACAGGGGACGACCGCTGAAGCTTTCTTT.

On this clonotype itself: With a much larger clone just one base away, this may be a read error. The chain combines TRBV6-6 with TRBJ2-4; 9 bases match TRBD1. This CDR3 contains 14 residues. The trim removed 6 bases at V and 10 bases at J, leaving 10 bases unmatched. CDR1 is MNHNY, CDR2 SVGAGI, per germline (reference sequence). In nucleotides, the CDR3 is TGTGCCAGCAGCCCGGACAGGGGCGCAAAGATTCAGTACTTC. Protein product: CASSPDRGAKIQYF.

Note on this clonotype: A much larger clone differs from this one at a single base, so this may be a read error. The chain recombines TRBV6-1 with TRBJ2-7; D gene ambiguous. The CDR3 covers 15 residues. Per the germline V gene, CDR1 is MNHNS and CDR2 is SASEGT. The CDR3, as DNA: TGTGCCAGCATCTCTTATAGCACCAGCTCCTACGGGCAGTACTTC. It encodes CASISYSTSSYGQYF.

This clonotype has at least ten counts. V usage is TRBV6-2 or TRBV6-3 and J usage is TRBJ2-7; TRBD2 might be the D (5 bases). There are 12 residues in the CDR3. Trimming stripped 2 bases from V and 6 bases from J, with 8 bases between. Germline V gene sequence: CDR1 MNHEY, CDR2 SVGEGT. As DNA, the CDR3 is TGTGCCAGCAGTTACGTGGGAGCCGAGCAGTACTTC. This sequence encodes CASSYVGAEQYF.